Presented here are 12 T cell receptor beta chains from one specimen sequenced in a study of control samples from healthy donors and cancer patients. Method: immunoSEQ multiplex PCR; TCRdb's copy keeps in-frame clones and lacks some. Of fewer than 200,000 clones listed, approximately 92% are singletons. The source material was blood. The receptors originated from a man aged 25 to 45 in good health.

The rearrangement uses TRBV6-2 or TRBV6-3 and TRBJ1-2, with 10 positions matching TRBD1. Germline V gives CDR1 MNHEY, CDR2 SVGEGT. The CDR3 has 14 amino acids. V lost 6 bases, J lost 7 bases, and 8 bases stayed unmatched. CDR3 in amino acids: CASSLGQGDGGYTF. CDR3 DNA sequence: TGTGCCAGCAGCCTCGGACAGGGGGATGGTGGCTACACCTTC.

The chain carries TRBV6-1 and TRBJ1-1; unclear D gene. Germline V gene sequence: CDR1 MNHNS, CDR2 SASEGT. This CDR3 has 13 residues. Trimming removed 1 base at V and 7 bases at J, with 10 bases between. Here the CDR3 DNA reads TGTGCCAGCAGTGAAGTCACGGGCGGTGAAGCTTTCTTT. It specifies CASSEVTGGEAFF.

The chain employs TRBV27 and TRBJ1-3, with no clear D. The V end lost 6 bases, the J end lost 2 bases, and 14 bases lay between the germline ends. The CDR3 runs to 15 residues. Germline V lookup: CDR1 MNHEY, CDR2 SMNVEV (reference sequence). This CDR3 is CASSPHPVTGNTIYF. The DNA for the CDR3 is TGTGCCAGCAGCCCGCACCCGGTTACTGGAAACACCATATATTTT.

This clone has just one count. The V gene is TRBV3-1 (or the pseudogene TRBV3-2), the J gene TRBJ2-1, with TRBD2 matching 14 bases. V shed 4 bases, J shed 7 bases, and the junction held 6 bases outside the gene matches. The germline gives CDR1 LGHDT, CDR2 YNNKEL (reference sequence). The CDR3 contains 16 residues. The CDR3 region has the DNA TGTGCCAGCAGCCCCCGACTAGCGGGGGGGCTGAATGAGCAGTTCTTC. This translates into CASSPRLAGGLNEQFF.

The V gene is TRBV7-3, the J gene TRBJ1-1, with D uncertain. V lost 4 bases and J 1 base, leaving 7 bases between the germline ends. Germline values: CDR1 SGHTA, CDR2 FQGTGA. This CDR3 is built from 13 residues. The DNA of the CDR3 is TGTGCCAGCAGCTCGGGTGGGAACACTGAAGCTTTCTTT. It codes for CASSSGGNTEAFF. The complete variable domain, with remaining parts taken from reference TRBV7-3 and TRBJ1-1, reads GAGVSQTPSNKVTEKGKYVELRCDPISGHTALYWYRQSLGQGPEFLIYFQGTGAADDSGLPNDRFFAVRPEGSVSTLKIQRTERGDSAVYLCASSSGGNTEAFFGQGTRLTVV.

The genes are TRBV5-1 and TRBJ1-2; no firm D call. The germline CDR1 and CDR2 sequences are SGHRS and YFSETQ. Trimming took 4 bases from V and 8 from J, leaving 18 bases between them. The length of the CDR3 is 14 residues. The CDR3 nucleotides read TGCGCCAGCAGCGCTGACCCACCAGGTGTAGGCTACACCTTC. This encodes CASSADPPGVGYTF.

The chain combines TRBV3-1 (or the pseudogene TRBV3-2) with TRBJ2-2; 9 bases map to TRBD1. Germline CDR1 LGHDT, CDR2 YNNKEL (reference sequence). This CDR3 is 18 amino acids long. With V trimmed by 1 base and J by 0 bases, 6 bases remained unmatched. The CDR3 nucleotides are TGTGCCAGCAGCCAAGCGCTGACAGGGGGGACGAACACCGGGGAGCTGTTTTTT. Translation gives CASSQALTGGTNTGELFF.

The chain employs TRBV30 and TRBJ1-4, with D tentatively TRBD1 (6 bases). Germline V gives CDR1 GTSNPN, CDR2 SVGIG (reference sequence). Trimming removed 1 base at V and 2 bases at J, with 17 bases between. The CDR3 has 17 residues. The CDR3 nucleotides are TGTGCCTGGAGTGGTTATTCTACAGGGTTCACTAATGAAAAACTGTTTTTT. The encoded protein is CAWSGYSTGFTNEKLFF.

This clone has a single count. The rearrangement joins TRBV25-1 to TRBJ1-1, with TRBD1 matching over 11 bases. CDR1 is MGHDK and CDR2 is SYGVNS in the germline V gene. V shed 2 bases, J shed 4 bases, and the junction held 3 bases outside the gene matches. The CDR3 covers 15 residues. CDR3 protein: CASSEAGTGGTEAFF. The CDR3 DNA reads TGTGCCAGCAGTGAAGCCGGGACAGGGGGCACTGAAGCTTTCTTT.

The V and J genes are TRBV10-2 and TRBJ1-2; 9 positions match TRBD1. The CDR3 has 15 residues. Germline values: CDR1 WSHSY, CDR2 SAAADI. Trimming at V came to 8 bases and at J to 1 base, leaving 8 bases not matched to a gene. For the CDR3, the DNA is TGCGCCAGCCTAACGGACAGGGGAGATAACTATGGCTACACCTTC. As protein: CASLTDRGDNYGYTF.

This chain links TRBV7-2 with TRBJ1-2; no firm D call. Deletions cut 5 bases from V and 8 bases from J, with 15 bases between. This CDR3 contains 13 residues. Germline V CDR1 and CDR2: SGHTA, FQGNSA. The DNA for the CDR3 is TGTGCCAGCAGCACGACTGGAATCGACGGCTACACCTTC. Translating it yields CASSTTGIDGYTF.

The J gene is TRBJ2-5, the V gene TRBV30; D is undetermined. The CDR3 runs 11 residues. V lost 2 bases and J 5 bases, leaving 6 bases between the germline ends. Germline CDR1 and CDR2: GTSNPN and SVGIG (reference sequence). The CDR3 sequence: CAWSSLETQYF. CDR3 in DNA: TGTGCCTGGAGTTCTTTGGAGACCCAGTACTTC.